This T cell receptor beta chain was profiled in a study of blood T cell repertoires in COVID-19. Generated by immunoSEQ multiplex PCR, the TCRdb table keeps only in-frame clones and is missing some. Among 250,000 to 300,000 clones listed, roughly 89% were seen once. This clone was observed a few times. V shed 5 bases, J shed 0 bases, and the junction held 9 bases outside the gene matches. Germline V gene data show CDR1 as LNHDA and CDR2 as SQIVND (reference sequence). The CDR3 loop spans 18 amino acids. The TCR sequence derives from a woman in her forties or fifties who had been exposed to COVID-19. The rearrangement joins TRBV19 to TRBJ1-4; 10 bases match TRBD1. The specimen was PBMCs or T cells enriched from blood (not recorded which). The CDR3 is CASSPSWGTGATNEKLFF. CDR3 bases: TGTGCCAGTAGTCCCTCATGGGGGACAGGGGCAACTAATGAAAAACTGTTTTTT.